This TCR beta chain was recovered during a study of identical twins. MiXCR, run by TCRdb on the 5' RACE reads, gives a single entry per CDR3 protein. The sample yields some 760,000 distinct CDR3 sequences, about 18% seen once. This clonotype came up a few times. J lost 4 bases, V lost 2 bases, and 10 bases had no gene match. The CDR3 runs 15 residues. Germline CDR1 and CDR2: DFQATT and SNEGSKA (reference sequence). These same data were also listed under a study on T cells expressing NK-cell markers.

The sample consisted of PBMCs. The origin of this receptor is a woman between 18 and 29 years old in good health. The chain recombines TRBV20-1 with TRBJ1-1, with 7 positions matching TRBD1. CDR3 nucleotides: TGCAGTGCTAGATTTCAGGGGACAGTGAGCACTGAAGCTTTCTTT. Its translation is CSARFQGTVSTEAFF.